Listed below are T cell receptor beta chains from one sample, sequenced in a study of cytomegalovirus exposure and HLA in healthy donors. Profiling relied on immunoSEQ multiplex PCR, and the TCRdb table lists in-frame clones only, not all of them. In the table there are about 160,000 clones, 79% of which are singletons. Sequenced material: PBMCs. These receptors came from a man aged 40-50 years in good health and CMV-seronegative. Each CDR3 is given with its conserved first and last residue. Fields, in order: J gene, CDR3 length, V gene, CDR3 protein.

TRBJ2-3 | 16 | TRBV6-1 | CASSDHPTRDTDTQYF
TRBJ2-7 | 14 | TRBV7-9 | CASSFAGGGYEQYF
TRBJ2-7 | 13 | TRBV2 | CASSVNSPYEQYF
TRBJ1-2 | 14 | TRBV7-9 | CSSSPSQGVGGYTF
TRBJ2-7 | 15 | TRBV10-3 | CAISRTSGSQYEQYF
TRBJ2-3 | 12 | TRBV12-5 | CASGLSADTQYF
TRBJ2-3 | 12 | TRBV6-5 | CASSLDRGTQYF
TRBJ1-5 | 18 | TRBV7-8 | CASSLAGQVSMSNQPQHF
TRBJ2-7 | 12 | TRBV27 | CASSLGSGEQYF
TRBJ1-1 | 15 | TRBV28 | CASSLPGQQGAEAFF
TRBJ1-1 | 14 | TRBV2 | CASRLTGGSGEAFF
TRBJ2-7 | 13 | TRBV5-4 | CASSLPEPYEQYF
TRBJ2-5 | 14 | TRBV28 | CASSQGQGRETQYF
TRBJ2-2 | 15 | TRBV6-1 | CASSEGTGNTGELFF
TRBJ2-5 | 16 | TRBV15 | CATSRQTSGSQETQYF
TRBJ2-5 | 15 | TRBV7-9 | CASSLGQGAGETQYF
TRBJ2-7 | 14 | TRBV4-3 | CASSQEEQSWEQYF
TRBJ1-1 | 12 | TRBV30 | CAWGAENTEAFF
TRBJ2-3 | 16 | TRBV4-3 | CASSQDFRGLTDTQYF
TRBJ2-3 | 15 | TRBV7-2 | CASSPVRTGGNTQYF
TRBJ1-2 | 14 | TRBV27 | CASSFKGWNYGYTF
TRBJ2-2 | 14 | TRBV27 | CASSLLAEHGELFF
TRBJ2-3 | 14 | TRBV28 | CASSWDSSTDTQYF
TRBJ2-1 | 19 | TRBV27 | CASTSPRMGGESSYNEQFF
TRBJ2-1 | 11 | TRBV28 | CASSQLHEQFF
TRBJ2-7 | 13 | TRBV7-6 | CASSLATGDEQYF
TRBJ2-7 | 15 | TRBV18 | CASSPPTGRIYEQYF
TRBJ1-1 | 14 | TRBV7-2 | CASSLDRSLLEAFF